This TCR beta chain was captured in a study of blood T cell repertoires in COVID-19. Study-level background: Specimens from acute and convalescent COVID-19 originated in the United States, Italy and Spain. Sources were T cells, B-cell-depleted T cells, or PBMCs; the material itself was cDNA or gDNA.

V gave up 3 bases and J gave up 0 bases, with 12 bases separating them. Germline-derived CDR1 and CDR2 are GTSNPN and SVGIG (reference sequence). The CDR3 is 15 amino acids. Authors' data handling: Reference gene primer amplification gave nucleated cell count estimates. The method was immunoSEQ multiplex PCR; TCRdb's version includes in-frame clones alone and lacks a portion of them. The V and J calls and the clone size are those of that table, but D and trimming were determined from the DNA. The data hold around 47,000 clones, with about four fifths observed a single time. Seattle patients were enrolled while actively infected and followed longitudinally.

V is TRBV30 and J is TRBJ1-5; no clear D. Sequencing was carried out using peripheral blood. The clonotype originates from a woman of 80 years or more with COVID-19, enrolled during active disease. CDR3 in amino acids: CAWSPRRSSNQPQHF. DNA of the CDR3: TGTGCCTGGAGCCCCCGACGGAGTAGCAATCAGCCCCAGCATTTT. Full variable domain (rest looked up from reference TRBV30 and TRBJ1-5): SQTIHQWPATLVQPVGSPLSLECTVEGTSNPNLYWYRQAAGRGLQLLFYSVGIGQISSEVPQNLSASRPQDRQFILSSKKLLLSDSGFYLCAWSPRRSSNQPQHFGDGTRLSIL.